Detailed here is one T cell receptor beta chain. Its antigen is not identified. This record comes from a study of beta chain features in type 1 diabetes. Study-wide results and caveats: In every one of the four CD4+ subsets, TCRB CDR3s were moderately but significantly shorter in Type 1 diabetes patients.

A heparinised blood draw that averaged approximately 110 mL was obtained once from each donor. The sequenced template was cDNA made from the entire isolated RNA. Only in-frame clones appear in the TCRdb table, and some are missing; sequencing was by immunoSEQ multiplex PCR. The table records around 600,000 clones, 12% of them present only once. CDR3 length equals 17 residues. Germline V gene lookup returns CDR1 SGHVS and CDR2 FQNEAQ. The V end was cut by 5 bases, the J end by 4 bases, with 24 bases between. The specimen sequenced was naive CD4+ T cells from blood. This TCR was sampled from a man aged 25-40 years with type 1 diabetes. This rearrangement joins TRBV7-8 to TRBJ2-7; tentative D call: TRBD1 (6 bases). CDR3 sequence (DNA): TGTGCCAGCAGCCGGACAGTGAGCTCTTCGTCGGGTTACGAGCAGTACTTC. Its protein product is CASSRTVSSSSGYEQYF.